Here is one TCR beta chain with its context. Its antigen is undetermined. These data come from a study of T-cell memory formation after mild COVID-19. Looking at the study overall: Each donor largely had its own TCR clusters. General study findings and limits: The study found balanced CD4/CD8 in clones contracting day 15 to 85 and a CD4+ lean in later expanders. Memory sampled before infection contained some responding clones, suggesting cross-reactive memory joined.

CDR1 and CDR2 (germline): SGHRS, YFSETQ. Between the trimmed V and J ends, which lost 4 bases and 2 bases, there was a span of 22 bases. The CDR3 is 17 amino acids. After 5'RACE with constant-segment primers, TCR alpha and TCR beta cDNA libraries carrying sample barcodes and UMIs were obtained. MiXCR, run by TCRdb on the 5' RACE reads, gives a single entry per CDR3 protein. The sample includes fewer than 450,000 distinct CDR3 sequences, roughly 24% of them seen just once. Sequenced: PBMCs or a T cell subset sorted from them (not recorded which). The receptor was derived from an adult woman who had mild COVID-19 (a few samples of this study predate the infection). Cell type and time point are not known. The chain carries TRBV5-1 and TRBJ2-7; D is tentatively TRBD1 or TRBD2 (5 bases each). The CDR3 reads CASSPDGVGGLAYEQYF. As DNA, the CDR3 is TGCGCCAGCAGCCCGGACGGGGTTGGGGGTCTGGCCTACGAGCAGTACTTC.